This is a list of T cell receptor beta chains from one sample in a study of cytomegalovirus exposure and HLA in healthy donors. Assay used: immunoSEQ multiplex PCR; TCRdb lists only in-frame clones, some missing. The sample lists 74,000 or so clones, 77% occurring once. Source material: PBMCs. These TCRs come from a man in his fifties or sixties in good health and CMV-seropositive. The CDR3 runs from the conserved cysteine through the conserved F or W. Fields, in order: V gene, CDR3 protein.

TRBV27	CASRPDRWGYEQYF
TRBV7-9	CASSLGGQFYEQYF
TRBV27	CASRVSGRNEQFF
TRBV11-2	CASSPQRVPGNEQFF
TRBV7-3	CASSSPGQGAPGANGLTF
TRBV12-5	CASGSKGGTAYTDTQYF
TRBV9	CASSPLDRGKGETQYF
TRBV7-3	CASSLSGLAGETQYF
TRBV30	CAWDRGWGTEAFF
TRBV19	CASSIGGLEQYF
TRBV5-6	CASSLLSRMNGELFF
TRBV6-5	CASSYSRSVQSYTF
TRBV4-1	CASSQDLIRGLGSWANVLTF
TRBV27	CASSLFGTDISPLHF
TRBV27	CASSLSSGTLGGYTF
TRBV30	CAWGTVSDEQYF
TRBV6-6	CASSYGQNTEAFF
TRBV29-1	CSVEDSSYGYTF
TRBV7-6	CASSGLSGTYEQYF
TRBV11-1	CASRGTSGTGGELFF
TRBV7-7	CASSSKRARQETQYF
TRBV5-1	CASSPSGRTYNEQFF
TRBV2	CASTYGTMQETQYF
TRBV30	CAWGTGGTQPQHF
TRBV20-1	CSASNDEQFF
TRBV19	CASSTGSGITDTQYF
TRBV7-8	CASSKRTAVSGNTIYF
TRBV5-4	CASSPSSATNEKLFF
TRBV14	CASSPRTSPTGELFF
TRBV2	CASKREENEQYF
TRBV28	CASSTGSSYEQYF
TRBV14	CASSQAGSYEQYF
TRBV15	CATSRIADSYEQYF
TRBV29-1	CSGAGTGDYNEQFF
TRBV6-7	CASSLPTSGRTDTQYF
TRBV30	CAWSDLLWTSGNNEQFF
TRBV29-1	CSVEGVSSGYTF
TRBV19	CASSRGQGVYEQFF
TRBV10-1	CASSPRQGIAKNSQYF
TRBV6-1	CASRDGGTTGNTIYF
TRBV19	CATSEASLQQETQYF
TRBV19	CASSISGDAVGGNTIYF
TRBV9	CASSAGMYNEQFF
TRBV5-1	CASKEGTSNHKQFF
TRBV5-4	CASSEGGGASGRADEQFF
TRBV19	CASSIVPSSYNEQFF
TRBV7-2	CASSLGVGTAYEQYF
TRBV30	CAWSEAGANQPQHF
TRBV11-2	CASSQTGLADTKNIQYF
TRBV23-1	CASSQSNSQGFYEQYF
TRBV9	CASSPRLAGDEQFF
TRBV9	CASSPHATEAFF
TRBV14	CASSHPFVGQSPREQYF
TRBV4-3	CASSQDLEVGSPLHF
TRBV19	CARGKGASSYEQYF